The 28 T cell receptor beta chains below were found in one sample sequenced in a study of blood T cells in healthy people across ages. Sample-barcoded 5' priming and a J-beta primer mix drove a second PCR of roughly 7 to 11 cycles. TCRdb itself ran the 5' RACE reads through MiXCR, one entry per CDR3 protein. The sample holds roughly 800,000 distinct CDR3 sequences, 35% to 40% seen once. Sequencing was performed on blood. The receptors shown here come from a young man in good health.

In DNA form, the CDR3 reads TGTGCCAGCAGCCCTCTACTGGGAAGAGAGACCCAGTACTTC. This sequence encodes CASSPLLGRETQYF. V usage is TRBV3-1 and J usage is TRBJ2-5; D gene unclear. The CDR3 is 14 residues long. The germline V gene encodes CDR1 LGHDT and CDR2 YNNKEL (reference sequence). The ends were cut back, 4 bases at V and 4 bases at J, with 13 bases in the middle.

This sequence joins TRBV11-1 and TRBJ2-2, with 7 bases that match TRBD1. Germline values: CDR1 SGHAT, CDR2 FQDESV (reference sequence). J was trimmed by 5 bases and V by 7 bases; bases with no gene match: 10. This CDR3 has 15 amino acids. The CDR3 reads CASTTGVTPTGELFF. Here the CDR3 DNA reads TGTGCCAGCACCACAGGGGTCACCCCAACCGGGGAGCTGTTTTTT.

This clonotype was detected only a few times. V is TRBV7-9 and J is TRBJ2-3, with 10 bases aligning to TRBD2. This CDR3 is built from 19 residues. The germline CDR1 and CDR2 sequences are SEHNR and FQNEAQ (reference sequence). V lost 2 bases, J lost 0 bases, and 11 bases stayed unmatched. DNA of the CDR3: TGTGCCAGCAGCTTAACCGCTAGCGGGGGCGCCTATAGCACAGATACGCAGTATTTT. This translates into CASSLTASGGAYSTDTQYF.

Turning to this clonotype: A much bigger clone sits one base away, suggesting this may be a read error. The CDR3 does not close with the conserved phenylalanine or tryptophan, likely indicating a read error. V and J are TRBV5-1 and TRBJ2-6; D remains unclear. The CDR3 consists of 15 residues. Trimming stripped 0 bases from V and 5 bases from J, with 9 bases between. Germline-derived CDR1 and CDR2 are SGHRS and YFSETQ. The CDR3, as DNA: TGCGCCAGCAGCTTGGTTGTCGACAGGGCCAACGTCCTGACTTAC. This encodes CASSLVVDRANVLTY.

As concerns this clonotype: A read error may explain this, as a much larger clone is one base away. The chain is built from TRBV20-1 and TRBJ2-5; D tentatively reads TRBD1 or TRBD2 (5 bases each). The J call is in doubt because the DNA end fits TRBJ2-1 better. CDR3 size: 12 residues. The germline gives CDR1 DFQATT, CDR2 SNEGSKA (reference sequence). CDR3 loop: CSARGAAETQFF. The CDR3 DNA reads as TGCAGTGCCCGAGGGGCTGCAGAGACCCAGTTCTTC.

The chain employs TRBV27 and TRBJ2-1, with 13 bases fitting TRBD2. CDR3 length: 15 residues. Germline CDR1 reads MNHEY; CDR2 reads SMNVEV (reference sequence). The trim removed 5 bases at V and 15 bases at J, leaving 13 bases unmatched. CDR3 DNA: TGTGCCAGCAGTCCCTACACTAGCGGGGGGGCCTCGCGGTTCTTC. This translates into CASSPYTSGGASRFF.

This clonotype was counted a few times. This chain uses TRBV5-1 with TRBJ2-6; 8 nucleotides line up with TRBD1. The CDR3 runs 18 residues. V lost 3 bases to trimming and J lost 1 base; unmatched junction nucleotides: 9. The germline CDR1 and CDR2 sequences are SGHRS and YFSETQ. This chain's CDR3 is CASSYRTGMISGANVLTF. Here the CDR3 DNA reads TGCGCCAGCAGCTACAGGACAGGGATGATTTCTGGGGCCAACGTCCTGACTTTC.

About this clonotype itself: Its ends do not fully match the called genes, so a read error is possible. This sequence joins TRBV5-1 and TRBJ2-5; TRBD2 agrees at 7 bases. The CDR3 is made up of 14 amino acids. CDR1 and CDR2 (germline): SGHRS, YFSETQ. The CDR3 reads CAGSLRGGQETQYF. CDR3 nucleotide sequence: TGCGCCGGCAGCCTCCGGGGAGGGCAAGAGACCCAGTACTTC.

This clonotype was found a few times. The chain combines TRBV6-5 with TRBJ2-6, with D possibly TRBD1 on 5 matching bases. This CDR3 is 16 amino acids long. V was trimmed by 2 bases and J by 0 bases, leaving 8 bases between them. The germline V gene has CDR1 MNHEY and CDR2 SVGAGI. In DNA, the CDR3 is TGTGCCAGCAGTTACCGAGACAGCTCTGGGGCCAACGTCCTGACTTTC. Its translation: CASSYRDSSGANVLTF.

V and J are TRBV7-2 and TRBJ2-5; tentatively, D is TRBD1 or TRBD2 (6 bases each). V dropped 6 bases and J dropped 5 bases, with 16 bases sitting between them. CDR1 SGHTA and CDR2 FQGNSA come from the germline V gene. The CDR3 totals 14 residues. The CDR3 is CASSKRPGAETQYF. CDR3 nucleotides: TGTGCCAGCAGTAAGAGGCCGGGGGCTGAGACCCAGTACTTC.

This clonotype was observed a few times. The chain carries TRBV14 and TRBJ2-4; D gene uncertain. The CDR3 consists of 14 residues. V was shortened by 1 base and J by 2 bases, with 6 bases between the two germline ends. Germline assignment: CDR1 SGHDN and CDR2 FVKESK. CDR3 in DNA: TGTGCCAGCAGCCAAGGGTGGACCAAAAACATTCAGTACTTC. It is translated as CASSQGWTKNIQYF.

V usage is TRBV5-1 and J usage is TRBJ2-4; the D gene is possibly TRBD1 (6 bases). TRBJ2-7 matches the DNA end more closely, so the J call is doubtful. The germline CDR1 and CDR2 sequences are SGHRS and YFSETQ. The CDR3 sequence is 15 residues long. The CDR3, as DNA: TGCGCCAGCAGCTTGGCGAAGGGGGACCCCTACGAGCAGTACTTC. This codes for CASSLAKGDPYEQYF.

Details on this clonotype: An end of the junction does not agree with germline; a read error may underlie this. The CDR3 sequence is CSSSLRINNEQFF. CDR3 nucleotide sequence: TGTTCCAGCAGCCTACGGATAAACAATGAGCAGTTCTTC. The chain recombines TRBV11-2 with TRBJ2-1; D remains ambiguous. There are 13 residues in the CDR3. Germline CDR1 SGHAT, CDR2 FQNNGV.

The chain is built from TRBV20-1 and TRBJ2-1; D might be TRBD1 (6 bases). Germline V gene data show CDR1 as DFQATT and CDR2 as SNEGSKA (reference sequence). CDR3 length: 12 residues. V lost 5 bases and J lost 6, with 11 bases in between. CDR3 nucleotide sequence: TGCAGTGCTCTCCCAGGGGCCAATGAGCAGTTCTTC. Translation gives CSALPGANEQFF.

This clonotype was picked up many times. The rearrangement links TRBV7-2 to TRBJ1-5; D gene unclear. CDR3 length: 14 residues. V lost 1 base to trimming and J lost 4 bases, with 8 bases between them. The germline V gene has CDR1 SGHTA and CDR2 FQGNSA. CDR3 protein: CASSLGLLNQPQHF. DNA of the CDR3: TGTGCCAGCAGCTTAGGTTTACTAAATCAGCCCCAGCATTTT. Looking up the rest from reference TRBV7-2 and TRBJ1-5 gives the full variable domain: GAGVSQSPSNKVTEKGKDVELRCDPISGHTALYWYRQSLGQGLEFLIYFQGNSAPDKSGLPSDRFSAERTGGSVSTLTIQRTQQEDSAVYLCASSLGLLNQPQHFGDGTRLSIL.

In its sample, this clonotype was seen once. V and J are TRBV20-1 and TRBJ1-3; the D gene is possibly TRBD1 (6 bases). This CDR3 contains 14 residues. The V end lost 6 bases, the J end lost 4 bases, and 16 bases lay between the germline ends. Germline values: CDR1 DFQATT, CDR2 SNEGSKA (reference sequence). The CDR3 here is CSAPAAGAGNTIYF. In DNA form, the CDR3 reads TGCAGTGCCCCCGCGGCGGGGGCGGGAAACACCATATATTTT.

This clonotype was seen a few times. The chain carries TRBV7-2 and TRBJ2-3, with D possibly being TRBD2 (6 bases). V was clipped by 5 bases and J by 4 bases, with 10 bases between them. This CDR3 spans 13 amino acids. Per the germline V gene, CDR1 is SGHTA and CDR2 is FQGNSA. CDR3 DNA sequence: TGTGCCAGCAGCACGGGACTGGCAGATACGCAGTATTTT. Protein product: CASSTGLADTQYF. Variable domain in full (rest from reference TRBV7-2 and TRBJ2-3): GAGVSQSPSNKVTEKGKDVELRCDPISGHTALYWYRQSLGQGLEFLIYFQGNSAPDKSGLPSDRFSAERTGGSVSTLTIQRTQQEDSAVYLCASSTGLADTQYFGPGTRLTVL.

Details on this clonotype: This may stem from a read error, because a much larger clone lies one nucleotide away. The CDR3, as DNA: TGCGCCAGTGCACCCCGGGACATAAGCACAGATACGCAGTATTTT. This encodes CASAPRDISTDTQYF. The V call is TRBV4-1, the J call TRBJ2-3; possible D gene TRBD1, 6 bases. This CDR3 has 15 residues. Trimming removed 9 bases at V and 0 bases at J, with 16 bases between. The V gene's germline CDR1 is MGHRA and CDR2 YSYEKL.

CDR3 amino acids: CASSRGLAGNEQFF. CDR3 nucleotides: TGTGCCAGCAGCCGAGGACTAGCGGGGAATGAGCAGTTCTTC. The chain combines TRBV11-1 with TRBJ2-1, with 12 bases lining up with TRBD2. The CDR3 loop spans 14 amino acids. The J segment lost 7 bases and the V segment lost 5 bases, leaving 3 bases of the junction unmatched. Germline V gene lookup returns CDR1 SGHAT and CDR2 FQDESV (reference sequence).

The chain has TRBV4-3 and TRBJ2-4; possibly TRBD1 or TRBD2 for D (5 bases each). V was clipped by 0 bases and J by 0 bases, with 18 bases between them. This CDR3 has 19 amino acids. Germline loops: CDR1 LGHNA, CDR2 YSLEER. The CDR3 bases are TGCGCCAGCAGCCAAGATCTAGTTGGATGGGGGTTAGCCAAAAACATTCAGTACTTC. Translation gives CASSQDLVGWGLAKNIQYF.

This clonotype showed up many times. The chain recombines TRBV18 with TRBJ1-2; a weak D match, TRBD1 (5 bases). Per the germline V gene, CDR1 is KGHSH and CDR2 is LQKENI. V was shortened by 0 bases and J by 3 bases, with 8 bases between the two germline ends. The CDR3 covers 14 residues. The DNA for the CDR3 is TGTGCCAGCTCACCACCGGGCAGGGACTATGGCTACACCTTC. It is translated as CASSPPGRDYGYTF.

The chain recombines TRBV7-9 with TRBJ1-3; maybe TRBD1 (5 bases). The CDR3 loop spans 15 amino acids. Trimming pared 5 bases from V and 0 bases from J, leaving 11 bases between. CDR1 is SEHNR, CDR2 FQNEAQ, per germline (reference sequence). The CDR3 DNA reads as TGTGCCAGCAGCCACGACAGAGTCTCTGGAAACACCATATATTTT. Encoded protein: CASSHDRVSGNTIYF.

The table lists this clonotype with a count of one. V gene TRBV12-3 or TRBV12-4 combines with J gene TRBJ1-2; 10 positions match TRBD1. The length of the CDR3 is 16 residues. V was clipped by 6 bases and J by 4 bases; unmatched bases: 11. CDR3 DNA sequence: TGTGCCAGCAGCTCAACCGGGACAGGGGTGAGCTATGGCTACACCTTC. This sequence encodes CASSSTGTGVSYGYTF.

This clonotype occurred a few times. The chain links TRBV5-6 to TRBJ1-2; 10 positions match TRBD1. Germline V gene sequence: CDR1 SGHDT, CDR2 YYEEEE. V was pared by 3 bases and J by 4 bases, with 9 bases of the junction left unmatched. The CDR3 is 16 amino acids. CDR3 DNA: TGTGCCAGCAGCTCCCCTCGACAGGGGGCTAGCTATGGCTACACCTTC. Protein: CASSSPRQGASYGYTF. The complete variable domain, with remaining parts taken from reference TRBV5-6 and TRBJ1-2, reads DAGVTQSPTHLIKTRGQQVTLRCSPKSGHDTVSWYQQALGQGPQFIFQYYEEEERQRGNFPDRFSGHQFPNYSSELNVNALLLGDSALYLCASSSPRQGASYGYTFGSGTRLTVV.

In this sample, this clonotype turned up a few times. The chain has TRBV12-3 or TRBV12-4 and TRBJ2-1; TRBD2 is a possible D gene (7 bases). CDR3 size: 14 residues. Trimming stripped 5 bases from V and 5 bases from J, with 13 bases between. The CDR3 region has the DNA TGTGCCAGCAGTGTGACGGGGGGCCACAATGAGCAGTTCTTC. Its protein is CASSVTGGHNEQFF.

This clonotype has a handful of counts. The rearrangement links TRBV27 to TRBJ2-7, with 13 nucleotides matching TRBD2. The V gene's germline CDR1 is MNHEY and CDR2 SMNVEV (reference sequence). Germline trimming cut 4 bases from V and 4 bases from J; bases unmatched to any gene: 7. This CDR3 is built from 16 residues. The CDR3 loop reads CASSSVRLAGGYEQYF. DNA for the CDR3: TGTGCCAGCAGTTCGGTACGACTAGCGGGGGGATACGAGCAGTACTTC.

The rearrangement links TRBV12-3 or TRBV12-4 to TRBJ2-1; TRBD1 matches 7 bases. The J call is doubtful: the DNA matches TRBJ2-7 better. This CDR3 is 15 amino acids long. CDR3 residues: CASSRDRVSFNEQYF. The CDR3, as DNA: TGTGCCAGCAGTCGCGACAGGGTTTCTTTCAATGAGCAGTACTTC.

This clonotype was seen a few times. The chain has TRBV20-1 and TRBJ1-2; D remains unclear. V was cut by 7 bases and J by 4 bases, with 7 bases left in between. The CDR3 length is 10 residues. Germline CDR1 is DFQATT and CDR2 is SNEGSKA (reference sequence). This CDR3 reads CSVRAYGYTF. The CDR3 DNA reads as TGCAGTGTTCGGGCCTATGGCTACACCTTC.